This TCR beta chain was observed in a study of T cell responses to AZD1222 COVID-19 vaccine. J was trimmed by 9 bases and V by 1 base; bases with no gene match: 5. The germline gives CDR1 MNHEY, CDR2 SVGEGT. This CDR3 has 14 residues. The repertoire was sequenced with immunoSEQ multiplex PCR; TCRdb's copy has only in-frame clones and lacks some. This sample yields 70,000 to 85,000 clones, of which 83% are seen a single time; 1.3% belongs to the top ten. Study-wide findings and caveats: Repertoire sampling was restricted to post-peak T cell response timepoints. Donors skewed white British and female; clonal diversity was possibly underestimated.

Notes on this clone: As yet, its antigen is unknown.

The material was peripheral blood, obtained 28 days after the second AZD1222 dose. This chain connects TRBV6-2 or TRBV6-3 to TRBJ2-1; 8 positions agree with TRBD2. The source is an adult who received the AZD1222 COVID-19 vaccine. In DNA, the CDR3 is TGTGCCAGCAGTTACTTTGCGGGAGGTAGTGAGCAGTTCTTC. Amino acids: CASSYFAGGSEQFF.